The rows below give T cell receptor beta chains drawn from one sample of a study of cytomegalovirus exposure and HLA in healthy donors. Method: immunoSEQ multiplex PCR; TCRdb's copy keeps in-frame clones and lacks some. The table lists some 170,000 clones, roughly 79% of them singletons, with around 1% in the top ten. Sequences were obtained from PBMCs. The source of these receptors is a woman aged 40 to 50 in good health and CMV-seronegative. Each CDR3 is given with its conserved first and last residue. Fields, in order: D gene, J gene, clone size, V gene, CDR3 DNA, CDR3 protein. The D gene is left open where the match is weak. Clone size is stated in some rows and not others, as once, few, many or a class when expanded.

d_gene: -
j_gene: TRBJ2-7
abundance: -
v_gene: TRBV6-1
CDR3nt: TGTGCCAGCTTTGACAGGATGTCCTACGAGCAGTACTTC
CDR3aa: CASFDRMSYEQYF

d_gene: -
j_gene: TRBJ2-3
abundance: few
v_gene: TRBV5-4
CDR3nt: TGTGCCAGCAGCAGCCGGGACACTGGCACAGATACGCAGTATTTT
CDR3aa: CASSSRDTGTDTQYF

d_gene: TRBD2
j_gene: TRBJ2-1
abundance: -
v_gene: TRBV7-3
CDR3nt: TGTGCCAGCAGCTTAGGGACTAGCGGGGGGGGCCAGTTCTTC
CDR3aa: CASSLGTSGGGQFF

d_gene: TRBD1
j_gene: TRBJ2-7
abundance: once
v_gene: TRBV30
CDR3nt: TGTGCCTGGAGTTGGACGGACAGGGGGCGGGAGAAGTACTTC
CDR3aa: CAWSWTDRGREKYF

d_gene: -
j_gene: TRBJ2-2
abundance: -
v_gene: TRBV2
CDR3nt: TGTGCCAGCAGTGAACGGAGCACCGGGGAGCTGTTTTTT
CDR3aa: CASSERSTGELFF

d_gene: -
j_gene: TRBJ2-2
abundance: -
v_gene: TRBV27
CDR3nt: TGTGCCAGCAGACCTCGGAGATACACCGGGGAGCTGTTTTTT
CDR3aa: CASRPRRYTGELFF

d_gene: -
j_gene: TRBJ2-1
abundance: -
v_gene: TRBV7-3
CDR3nt: TGTGCCAGCAGCGTGGTGGGAGCTACCGGTGAGCAGTTCTTC
CDR3aa: CASSVVGATGEQFF

d_gene: TRBD1
j_gene: TRBJ2-7
abundance: -
v_gene: TRBV19
CDR3nt: TGTGCCTGGACAGGGATCTCCTACGAGCAGTACTTC
CDR3aa: CAWTGISYEQYF

d_gene: TRBD2
j_gene: TRBJ2-6
abundance: -
v_gene: TRBV11-2
CDR3nt: TGTGCCAGCAGCGGACATACTAGCGGCAGTTCCTCTGGGGCCAACGTCCTGACTTTC
CDR3aa: CASSGHTSGSSSGANVLTF

d_gene: TRBD2
j_gene: TRBJ2-3
abundance: -
v_gene: TRBV6-6
CDR3nt: TGTGCCAGCACCTCAGCGGGAGGGTTATTCACAGATACGCAGTATTTT
CDR3aa: CASTSAGGLFTDTQYF

d_gene: -
j_gene: TRBJ1-5
abundance: -
v_gene: TRBV29-1
CDR3nt: TGCAGCGTACAGGAAGGCAATCAGCCCCAGCATTTT
CDR3aa: CSVQEGNQPQHF

d_gene: -
j_gene: TRBJ1-1
abundance: few
v_gene: TRBV5-4
CDR3nt: TGTGCCAGCAGCGCCTCGACATTCAACACTGAAGCTTTCTTT
CDR3aa: CASSASTFNTEAFF

d_gene: TRBD1
j_gene: TRBJ1-3
abundance: once
v_gene: TRBV13
CDR3nt: TGTGCCAGCAGCTTAAGGTCAGGGGGCGGTGGAAACACCATATATTTT
CDR3aa: CASSLRSGGGGNTIYF

d_gene: TRBD2
j_gene: TRBJ2-1
abundance: -
v_gene: TRBV9
CDR3nt: TGTGCCAGCAGCGTAGAAGGGACTAGCGTCAATGAGCAGTTCTTC
CDR3aa: CASSVEGTSVNEQFF

d_gene: -
j_gene: TRBJ2-3
abundance: -
v_gene: TRBV28
CDR3nt: TGTGCCAGCAGTTTCGGGTACACAGATACGCAGTATTTT
CDR3aa: CASSFGYTDTQYF

d_gene: -
j_gene: TRBJ1-1
abundance: -
v_gene: TRBV7-9
CDR3nt: TGTGCCAGCAGCCTGAGGGTAACTGAAGCTTTCTTT
CDR3aa: CASSLRVTEAFF